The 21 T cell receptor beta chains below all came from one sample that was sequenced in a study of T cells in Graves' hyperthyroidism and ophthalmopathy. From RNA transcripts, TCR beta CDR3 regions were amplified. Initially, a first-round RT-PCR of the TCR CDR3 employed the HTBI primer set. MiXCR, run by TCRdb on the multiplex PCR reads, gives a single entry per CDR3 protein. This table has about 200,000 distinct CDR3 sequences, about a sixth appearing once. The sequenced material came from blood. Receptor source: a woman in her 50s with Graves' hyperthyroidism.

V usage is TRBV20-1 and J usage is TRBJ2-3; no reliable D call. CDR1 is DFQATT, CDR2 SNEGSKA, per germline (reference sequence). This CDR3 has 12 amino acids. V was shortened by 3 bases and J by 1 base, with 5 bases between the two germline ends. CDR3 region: CSARIRTDTQYF. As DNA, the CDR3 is TGCAGTGCTAGGATACGCACAGATACGCAGTATTTT.

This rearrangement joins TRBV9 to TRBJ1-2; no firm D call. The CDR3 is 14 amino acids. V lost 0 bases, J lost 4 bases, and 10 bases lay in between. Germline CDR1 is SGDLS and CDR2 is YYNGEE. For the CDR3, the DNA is TGTGCCAGCAGCGTAGCTCTGTTACCCTATGGCTACACCTTC. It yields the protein CASSVALLPYGYTF.

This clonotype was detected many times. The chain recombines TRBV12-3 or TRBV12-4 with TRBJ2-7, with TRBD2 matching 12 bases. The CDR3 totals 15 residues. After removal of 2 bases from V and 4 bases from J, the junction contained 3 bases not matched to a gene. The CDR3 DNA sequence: TGTGCCAGCAGTTTAACGACTAGCGGGAGTTACGAGCAGTACTTC. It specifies CASSLTTSGSYEQYF.

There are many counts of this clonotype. DNA of the CDR3: TGTGCCAGCAGCTTAACCGGGACTACCACAGATACGCAGTATTTT. It encodes CASSLTGTTTDTQYF. The chain has TRBV7-3 and TRBJ2-3; 7 bases are shared with TRBD2. Trimming at V came to 0 bases and at J to 2 bases, leaving 2 bases not matched to a gene. The CDR3 loop spans 15 amino acids. Germline-derived CDR1 and CDR2 are SGHTA and FQGTGA.

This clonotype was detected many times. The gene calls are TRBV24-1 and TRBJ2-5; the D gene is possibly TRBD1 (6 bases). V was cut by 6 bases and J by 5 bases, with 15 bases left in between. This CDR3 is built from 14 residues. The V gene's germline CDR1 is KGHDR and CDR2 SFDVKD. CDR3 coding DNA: TGTGCCACCAGTCAATCTGGGGGCGCGGAGACCCAGTACTTC. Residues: CATSQSGGAETQYF.

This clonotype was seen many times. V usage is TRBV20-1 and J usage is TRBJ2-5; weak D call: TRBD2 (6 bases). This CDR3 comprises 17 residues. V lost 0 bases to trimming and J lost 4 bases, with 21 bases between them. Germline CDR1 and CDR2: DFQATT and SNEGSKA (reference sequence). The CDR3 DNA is TGCAGTGCTAGAGAAGAAGGTCGGGGGAGCGCTTTAGAGACCCAGTACTTC. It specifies CSAREEGRGSALETQYF.

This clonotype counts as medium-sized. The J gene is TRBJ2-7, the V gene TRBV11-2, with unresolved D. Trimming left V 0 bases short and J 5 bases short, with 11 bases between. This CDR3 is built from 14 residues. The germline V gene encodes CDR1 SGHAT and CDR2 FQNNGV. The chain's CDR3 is CASSLDSRKNEQYF. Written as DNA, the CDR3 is TGTGCCAGCAGCTTAGACAGTAGAAAGAACGAGCAGTACTTC.

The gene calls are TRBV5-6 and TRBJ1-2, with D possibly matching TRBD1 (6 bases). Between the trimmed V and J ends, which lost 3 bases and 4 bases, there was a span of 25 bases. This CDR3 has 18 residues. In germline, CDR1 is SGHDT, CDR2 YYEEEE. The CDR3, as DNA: TGTGCCAGCAGCTCTTCGGGAAAAACAGGGATATATAGCTATGGCTACACCTTC. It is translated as CASSSSGKTGIYSYGYTF.

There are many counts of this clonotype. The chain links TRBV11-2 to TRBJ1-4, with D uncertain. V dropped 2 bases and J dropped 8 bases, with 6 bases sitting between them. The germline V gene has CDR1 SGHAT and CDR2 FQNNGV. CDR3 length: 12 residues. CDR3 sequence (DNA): TGTGCCAGCAGCTTAATAGAGGAAAAACTGTTTTTT. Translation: CASSLIEEKLFF. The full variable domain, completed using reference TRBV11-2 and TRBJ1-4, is EAGVAQSPRYKIIEKRQSVAFWCNPISGHATLYWYQQILGQGPKLLIQFQNNGVVDDSQLPKDRFSAERLKGVDSTLKIQPAKLEDSAVYLCASSLIEEKLFFGSGTQLSVL.

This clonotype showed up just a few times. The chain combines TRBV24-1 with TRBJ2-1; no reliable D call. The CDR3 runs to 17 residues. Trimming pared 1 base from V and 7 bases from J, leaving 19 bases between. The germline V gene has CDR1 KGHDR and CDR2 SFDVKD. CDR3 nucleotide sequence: TGTGCCACCAGTGATTTTGGGCATCACCCCCCTCAGAATGAGCAGTTCTTC. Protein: CATSDFGHHPPQNEQFF.

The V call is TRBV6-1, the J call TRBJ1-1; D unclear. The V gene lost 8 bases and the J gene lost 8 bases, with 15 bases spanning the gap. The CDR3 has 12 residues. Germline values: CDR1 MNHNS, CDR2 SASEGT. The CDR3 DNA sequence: TGTGCCAGCGCTGGGGTGAGAACCGAAGCTTTCTTT. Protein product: CASAGVRTEAFF.

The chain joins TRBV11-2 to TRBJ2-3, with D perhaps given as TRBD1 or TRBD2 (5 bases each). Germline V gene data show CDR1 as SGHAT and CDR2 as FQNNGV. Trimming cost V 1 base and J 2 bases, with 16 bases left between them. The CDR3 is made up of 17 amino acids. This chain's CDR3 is CASSLAKGARDTDTQYF. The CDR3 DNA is TGTGCCAGCAGCTTAGCTAAAGGGGCGAGGGACACAGATACGCAGTATTTT.

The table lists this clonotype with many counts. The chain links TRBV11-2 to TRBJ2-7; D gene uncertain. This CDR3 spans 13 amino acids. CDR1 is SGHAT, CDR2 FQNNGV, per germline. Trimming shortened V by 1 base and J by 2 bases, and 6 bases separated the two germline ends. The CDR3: CASSLAQAYEQYF. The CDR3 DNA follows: TGTGCCAGCAGCTTAGCTCAGGCCTACGAGCAGTACTTC.

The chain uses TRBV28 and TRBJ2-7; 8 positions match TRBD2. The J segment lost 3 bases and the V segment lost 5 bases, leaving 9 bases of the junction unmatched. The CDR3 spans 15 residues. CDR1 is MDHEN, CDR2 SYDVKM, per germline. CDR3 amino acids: CASSPVSGINYEQYF. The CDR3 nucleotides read TGTGCCAGCAGTCCCGTTAGCGGGATTAACTACGAGCAGTACTTC.

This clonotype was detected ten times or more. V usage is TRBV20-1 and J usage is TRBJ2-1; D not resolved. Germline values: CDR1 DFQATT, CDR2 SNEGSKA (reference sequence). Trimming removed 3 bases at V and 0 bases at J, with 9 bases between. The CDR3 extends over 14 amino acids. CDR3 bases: TGCAGTGCTAGGAACCCCAGCTCCTACAATGAGCAGTTCTTC. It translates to CSARNPSSYNEQFF.

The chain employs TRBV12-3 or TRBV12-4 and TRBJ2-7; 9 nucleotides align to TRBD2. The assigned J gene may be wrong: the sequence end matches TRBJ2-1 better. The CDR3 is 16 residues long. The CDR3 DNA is TGTGCCAGCAGCCCCCCCCTGCGGGAGGGTTCCTACGAGCAGTTCTTC. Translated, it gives CASSPPLREGSYEQFF.

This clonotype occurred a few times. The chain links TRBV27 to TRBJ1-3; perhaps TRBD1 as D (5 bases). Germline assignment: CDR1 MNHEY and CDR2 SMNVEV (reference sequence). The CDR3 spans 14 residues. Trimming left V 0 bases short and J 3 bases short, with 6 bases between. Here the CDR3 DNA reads TGTGCCAGCAGTTTATCAGGGGTTGGAAACACCATATATTTT. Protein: CASSLSGVGNTIYF.

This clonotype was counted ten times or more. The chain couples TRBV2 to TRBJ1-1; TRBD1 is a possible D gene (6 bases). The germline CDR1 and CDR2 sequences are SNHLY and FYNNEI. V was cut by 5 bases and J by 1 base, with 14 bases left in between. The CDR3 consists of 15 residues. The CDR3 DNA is TGTGCCAGCAGTTCTAGGGGGACTGGGAACACTGAAGCTTTCTTT. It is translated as CASSSRGTGNTEAFF.

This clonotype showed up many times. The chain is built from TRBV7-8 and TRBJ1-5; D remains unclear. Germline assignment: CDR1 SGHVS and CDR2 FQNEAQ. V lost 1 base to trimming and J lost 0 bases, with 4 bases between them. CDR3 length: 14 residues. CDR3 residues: CASSLGFSNQPQHF. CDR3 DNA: TGTGCCAGCAGCTTAGGGTTTAGCAATCAGCCCCAGCATTTT.

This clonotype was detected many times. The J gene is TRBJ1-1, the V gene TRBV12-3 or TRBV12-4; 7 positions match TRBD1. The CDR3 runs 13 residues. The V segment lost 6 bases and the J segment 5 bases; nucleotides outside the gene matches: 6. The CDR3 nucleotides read TGTGCCAGCAGCCAACAGGGGTGGACTGAAGCTTTCTTT. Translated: CASSQQGWTEAFF.

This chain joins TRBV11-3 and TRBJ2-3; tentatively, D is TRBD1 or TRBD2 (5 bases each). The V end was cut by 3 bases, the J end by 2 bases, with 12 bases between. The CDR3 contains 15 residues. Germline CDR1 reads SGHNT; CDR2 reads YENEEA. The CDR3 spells CASSFGGRTTDTQYF. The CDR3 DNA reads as TGTGCCAGCAGCTTTGGGGGACGAACCACAGATACGCAGTATTTT. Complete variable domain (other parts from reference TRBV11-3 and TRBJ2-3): EAGVVQSPRYKIIEKKQPVAFWCNPISGHNTLYWYLQNLGQGPELLIRYENEEAVDDSQLPKDRFSAERLKGVDSTLKIQPAELGDSAVYLCASSFGGRTTDTQYFGPGTRLTVL.